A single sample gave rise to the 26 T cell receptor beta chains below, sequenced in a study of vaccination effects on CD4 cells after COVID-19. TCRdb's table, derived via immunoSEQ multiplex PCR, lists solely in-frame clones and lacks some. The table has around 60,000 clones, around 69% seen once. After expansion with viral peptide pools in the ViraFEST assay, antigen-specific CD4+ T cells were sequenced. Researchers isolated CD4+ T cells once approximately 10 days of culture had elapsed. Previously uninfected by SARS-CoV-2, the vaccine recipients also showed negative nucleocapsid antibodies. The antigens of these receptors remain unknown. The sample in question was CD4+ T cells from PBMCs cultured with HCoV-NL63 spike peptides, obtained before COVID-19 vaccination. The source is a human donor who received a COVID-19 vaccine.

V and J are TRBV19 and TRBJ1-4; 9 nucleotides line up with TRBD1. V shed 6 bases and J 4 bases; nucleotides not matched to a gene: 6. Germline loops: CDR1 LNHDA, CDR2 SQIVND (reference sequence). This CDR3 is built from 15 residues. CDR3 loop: CASSDRGGYNEKLFF. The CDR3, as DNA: TGTGCCAGTAGCGACAGGGGGGGATATAATGAAAAACTGTTTTTT. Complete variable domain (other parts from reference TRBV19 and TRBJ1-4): DGGITQSPKYLFRKEGQNVTLSCEQNLNHDAMYWYRQDPGQGLRLIYYSQIVNDFQKGDIAEGYSVSREKKESFPLTVTSAQKNPTAFYLCASSDRGGYNEKLFFGSGTQLSVL.

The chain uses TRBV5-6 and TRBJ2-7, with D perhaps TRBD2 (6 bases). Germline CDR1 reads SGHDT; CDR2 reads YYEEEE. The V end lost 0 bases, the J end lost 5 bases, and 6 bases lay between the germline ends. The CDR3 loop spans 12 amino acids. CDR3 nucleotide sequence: TGTGCCAGCAGCTTGGCGGGGGACGAGCAGTACGTC. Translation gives CASSLAGDEQYV.

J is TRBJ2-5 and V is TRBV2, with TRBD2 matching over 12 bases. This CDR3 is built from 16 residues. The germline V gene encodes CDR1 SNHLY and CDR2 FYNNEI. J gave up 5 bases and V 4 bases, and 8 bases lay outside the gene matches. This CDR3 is CASSALLAGGQETQYF. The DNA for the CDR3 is TGTGCCAGCAGTGCTCTTCTAGCGGGGGGGCAGGAGACCCAGTACTTC.

The CDR3 DNA reads TGTGCCAGCAGCAAGAGGACTAGCGGGGAAAAAGATACGCAGTATTTT. It encodes CASSKRTSGEKDTQYF. The chain carries TRBV7-2 and TRBJ2-3; the match to TRBD2 covers 12 bases. Looked up from germline, CDR1 is SGHTA and CDR2 is FQGNSA. V lost 5 bases to trimming and J lost 5 bases; unmatched junction nucleotides: 8. This CDR3 has 16 residues.

CDR3 sequence (DNA): TGTGCCAGTAGTATGCCCGGGGCTACAGATACGCAGTATTTT. This sequence encodes CASSMPGATDTQYF. This rearrangement joins TRBV19 to TRBJ2-3, with D perhaps being TRBD1 or TRBD2 (5 bases each). This CDR3 is built from 14 residues. Germline V CDR1 and CDR2: LNHDA, SQIVND (reference sequence). V was shortened by 3 bases and J by 3 bases, with 10 bases between the two germline ends.

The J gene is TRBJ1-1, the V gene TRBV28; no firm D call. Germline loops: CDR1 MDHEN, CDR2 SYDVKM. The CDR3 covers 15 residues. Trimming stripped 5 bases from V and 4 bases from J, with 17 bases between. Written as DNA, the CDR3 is TGTGCCAGCAGTCTACCGGGAGACTGGGGCACTGAAGCTTTCTTT. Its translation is CASSLPGDWGTEAFF. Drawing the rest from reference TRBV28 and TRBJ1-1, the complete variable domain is DVKVTQSSRYLVKRTGEKVFLECVQDMDHENMFWYRQDPGLGLRLIYFSYDVKMKEKGDIPEGYSVSREKKERFSLILESASTNQTSMYLCASSLPGDWGTEAFFGQGTRLTVV.

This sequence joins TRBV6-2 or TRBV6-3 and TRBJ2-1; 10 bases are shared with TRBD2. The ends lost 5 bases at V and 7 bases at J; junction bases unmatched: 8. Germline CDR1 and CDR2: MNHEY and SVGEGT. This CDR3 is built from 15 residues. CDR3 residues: CASSQRGGLSNEQFF. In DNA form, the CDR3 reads TGTGCCAGCAGTCAGCGGGGGGGCCTGTCAAATGAGCAGTTCTTC.

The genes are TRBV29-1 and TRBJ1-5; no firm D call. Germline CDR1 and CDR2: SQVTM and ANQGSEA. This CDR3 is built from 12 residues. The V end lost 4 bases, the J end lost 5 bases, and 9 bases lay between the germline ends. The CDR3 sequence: CSVAESDQPQHF. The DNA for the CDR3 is TGCAGCGTTGCGGAATCCGATCAGCCCCAGCATTTT.

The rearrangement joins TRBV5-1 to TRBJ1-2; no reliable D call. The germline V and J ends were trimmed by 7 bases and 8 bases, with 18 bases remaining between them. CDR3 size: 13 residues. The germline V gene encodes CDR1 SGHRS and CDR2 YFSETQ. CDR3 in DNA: TGCGCCAGCTCCTCTAAAGCTAATTGGGGCTACACCTTC. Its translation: CASSSKANWGYTF.

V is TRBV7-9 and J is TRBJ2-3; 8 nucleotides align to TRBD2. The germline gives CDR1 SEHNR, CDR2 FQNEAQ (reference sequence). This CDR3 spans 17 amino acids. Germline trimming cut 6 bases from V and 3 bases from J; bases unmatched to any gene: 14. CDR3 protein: CASSPSEGGGRTDTQYF. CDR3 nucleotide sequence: TGTGCCAGCAGTCCGTCTGAGGGGGGCGGGAGGACAGATACGCAGTATTTT.

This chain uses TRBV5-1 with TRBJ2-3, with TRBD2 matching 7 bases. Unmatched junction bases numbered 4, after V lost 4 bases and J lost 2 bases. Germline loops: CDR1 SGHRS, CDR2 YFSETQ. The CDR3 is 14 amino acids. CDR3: CASSQGLYTDTQYF. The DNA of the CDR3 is TGCGCCAGCAGCCAGGGACTATACACAGATACGCAGTATTTT.

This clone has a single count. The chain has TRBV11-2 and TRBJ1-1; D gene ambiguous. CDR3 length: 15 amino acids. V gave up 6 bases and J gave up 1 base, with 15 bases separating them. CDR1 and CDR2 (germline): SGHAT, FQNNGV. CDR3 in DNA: TGTGCCAGCAGTTCACCGGGGAAACAGAACACTGAAGCTTTCTTT. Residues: CASSSPGKQNTEAFF.

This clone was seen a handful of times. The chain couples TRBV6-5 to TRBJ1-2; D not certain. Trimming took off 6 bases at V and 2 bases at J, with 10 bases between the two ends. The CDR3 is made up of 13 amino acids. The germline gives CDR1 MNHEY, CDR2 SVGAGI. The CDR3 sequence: CASRQTTNYGYTF. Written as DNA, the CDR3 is TGTGCCAGCAGGCAGACAACCAACTATGGCTACACCTTC.

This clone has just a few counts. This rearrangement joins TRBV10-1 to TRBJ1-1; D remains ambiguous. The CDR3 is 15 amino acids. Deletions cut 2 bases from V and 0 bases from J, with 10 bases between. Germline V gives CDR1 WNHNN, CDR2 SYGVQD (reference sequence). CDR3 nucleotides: TGCGCCAGCAGTGAGGTAGCCGATATGAACACTGAAGCTTTCTTT. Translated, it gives CASSEVADMNTEAFF.

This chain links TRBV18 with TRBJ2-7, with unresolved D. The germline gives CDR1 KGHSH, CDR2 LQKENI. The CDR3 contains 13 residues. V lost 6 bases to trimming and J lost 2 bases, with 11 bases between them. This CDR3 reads CASSLGGTYEQYV. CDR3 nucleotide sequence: TGTGCCAGCTCGCTCGGTGGTACCTACGAGCAGTACGTC.

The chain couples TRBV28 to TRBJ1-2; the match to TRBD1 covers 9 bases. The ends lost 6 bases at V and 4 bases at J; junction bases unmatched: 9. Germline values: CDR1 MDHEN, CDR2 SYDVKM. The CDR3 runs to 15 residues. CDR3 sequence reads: CASRPRDREFYGYTF. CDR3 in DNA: TGTGCCAGCAGGCCCCGGGACAGGGAATTCTATGGCTACACCTTC.

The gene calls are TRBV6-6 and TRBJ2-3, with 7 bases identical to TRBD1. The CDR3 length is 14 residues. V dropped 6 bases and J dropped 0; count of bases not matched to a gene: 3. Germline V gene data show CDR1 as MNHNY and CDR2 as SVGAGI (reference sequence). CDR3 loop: CASRRQGSTDTQYF. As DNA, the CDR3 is TGTGCCAGCAGGCGACAGGGTAGCACAGATACGCAGTATTTT.

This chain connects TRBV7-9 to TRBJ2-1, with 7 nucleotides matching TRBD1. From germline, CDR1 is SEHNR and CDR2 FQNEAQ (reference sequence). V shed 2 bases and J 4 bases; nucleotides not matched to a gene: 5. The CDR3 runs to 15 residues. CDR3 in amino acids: CASSLRGQGYNEQFF. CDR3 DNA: TGTGCCAGCAGCTTAAGGGGGCAGGGATACAATGAGCAGTTCTTC.

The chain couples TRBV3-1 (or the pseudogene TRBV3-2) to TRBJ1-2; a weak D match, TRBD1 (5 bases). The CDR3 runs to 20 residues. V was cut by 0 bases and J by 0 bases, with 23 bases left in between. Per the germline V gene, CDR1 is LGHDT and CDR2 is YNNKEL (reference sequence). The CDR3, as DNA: TGTGCCAGCAGCCAAGATCGTAGTGCAGGGCGAAGTCGTGCTAACTATGGCTACACCTTC. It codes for CASSQDRSAGRSRANYGYTF.

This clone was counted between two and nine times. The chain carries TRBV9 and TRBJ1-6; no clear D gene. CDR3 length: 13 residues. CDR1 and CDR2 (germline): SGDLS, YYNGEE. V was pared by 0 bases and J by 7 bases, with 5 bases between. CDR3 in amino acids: CASSVETNSPLHF. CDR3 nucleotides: TGTGCCAGCAGCGTAGAAACAAATTCACCCCTCCACTTT.

CDR3 DNA sequence: TGTGCCAGTAGTCTCAGACTAGGCCCAGATACGCAGTATTTT. As protein: CASSLRLGPDTQYF. V is TRBV19 and J is TRBJ2-3; the D gene is possibly TRBD2 (6 bases). The CDR3 is 14 amino acids. The V end was cut by 5 bases, the J end by 4 bases, with 13 bases between. Germline lookup yields CDR1 LNHDA and CDR2 SQIVND (reference sequence). The full variable domain, in which reference TRBV19 and TRBJ2-3 provide the parts outside the CDR3, is DGGITQSPKYLFRKEGQNVTLSCEQNLNHDAMYWYRQDPGQGLRLIYYSQIVNDFQKGDIAEGYSVSREKKESFPLTVTSAQKNPTAFYLCASSLRLGPDTQYFGPGTRLTVL.

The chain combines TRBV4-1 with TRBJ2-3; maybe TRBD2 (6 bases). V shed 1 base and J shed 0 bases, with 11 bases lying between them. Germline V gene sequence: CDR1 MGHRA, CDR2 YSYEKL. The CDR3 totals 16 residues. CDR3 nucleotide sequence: TGCGCCAGCAGCCAAGGCCGGGGGTCTAGCACAGATACGCAGTATTTT. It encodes CASSQGRGSSTDTQYF.

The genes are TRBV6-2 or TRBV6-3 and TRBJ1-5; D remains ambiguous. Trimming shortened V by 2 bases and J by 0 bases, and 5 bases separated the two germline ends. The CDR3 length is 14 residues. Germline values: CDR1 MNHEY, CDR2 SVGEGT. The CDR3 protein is CASSYGYSNQPQHF. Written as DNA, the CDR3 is TGTGCCAGCAGTTACGGGTATAGCAATCAGCCCCAGCATTTT.

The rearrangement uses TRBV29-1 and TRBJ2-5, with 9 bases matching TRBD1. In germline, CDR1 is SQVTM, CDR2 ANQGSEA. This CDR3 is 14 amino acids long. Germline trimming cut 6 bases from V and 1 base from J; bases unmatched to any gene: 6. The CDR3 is CSVKWDRVQETQYF. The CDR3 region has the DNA TGCAGCGTCAAATGGGACAGGGTCCAAGAGACCCAGTACTTC.

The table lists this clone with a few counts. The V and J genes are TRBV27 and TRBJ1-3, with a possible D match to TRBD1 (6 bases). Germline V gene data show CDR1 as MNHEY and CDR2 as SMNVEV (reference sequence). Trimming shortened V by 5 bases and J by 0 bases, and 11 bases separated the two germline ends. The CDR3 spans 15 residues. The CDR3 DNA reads TGTGCCAGCAGTCGAGACAGGAGCTCTGGAAACACCATATATTTT. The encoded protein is CASSRDRSSGNTIYF.

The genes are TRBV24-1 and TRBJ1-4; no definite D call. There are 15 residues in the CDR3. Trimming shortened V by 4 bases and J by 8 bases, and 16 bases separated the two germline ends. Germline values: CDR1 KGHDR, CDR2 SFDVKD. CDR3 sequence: CATSDPTRAGEKLFF. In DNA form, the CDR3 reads TGTGCCACCAGTGACCCCACTCGGGCGGGGGAAAAACTGTTTTTT.